This is a list of T cell receptor beta chains from one sample in a study of identical twins. TCRdb recomputed calls from the 5' RACE reads with MiXCR, one row per CDR3 protein. The table records about 530,000 distinct CDR3 sequences, around 24% of them present only once. These sequences were also reported in another study, on yellow fever vaccine responses in identical twins.

The source material was CD4+ T cells sorted from blood. The source is a woman aged 18-29 years in good health. The CDR3 runs from the conserved cysteine through the conserved F or W. Each record gives: clone size, D gene, V gene, J gene, CDR3 protein, CDR3 DNA. D genes are given only for firm matches. The listing skips clone size in some rows; elsewhere it reads once, few, many or a size class.

few	TRBD2	TRBV5-1	TRBJ2-5	CASSLTGGKSAKQETQYF	TGCGCCAGCAGCTTGACGGGGGGGAAAAGCGCGAAGCAAGAGACCCAGTACTTC
few	TRBD1	TRBV29-1	TRBJ1-2	CSVSTGTGSYGYTF	TGCAGCGTTTCAACCGGGACAGGGAGCTATGGCTACACCTTC
-	-	TRBV4-1	TRBJ2-5	CASSQRTHQETQYF	TGCGCCAGCAGCCAAAGGACACACCAAGAGACCCAGTACTTC
many	-	TRBV4-1	TRBJ2-1	CASSQEWDYNEQFF	TGCGCCAGCAGCCAAGAGTGGGACTACAATGAGCAGTTCTTC
-	TRBD2	TRBV29-1	TRBJ2-7	CSVDLGTSGYEQYF	TGCAGCGTTGACCTCGGGACTAGCGGCTACGAGCAGTACTTC
-	-	TRBV5-1	TRBJ2-3	CASSPQQGLTTDTQYF	TGCGCCAGCAGCCCGCAACAGGGTCTGACCACAGATACGCAGTATTTT
-	-	TRBV18	TRBJ2-5	CASSPPGGGRETQYF	TGTGCCAGCTCACCACCGGGGGGAGGTCGAGAGACCCAGTACTTC
-	-	TRBV3-1	TRBJ2-7	CASSQGAGVNEQYF	TGTGCCAGCAGCCAGGGGGCTGGGGTAAACGAGCAGTACTTC
-	-	TRBV4-1	TRBJ1-2	CASSLVGVEGYTF	TGCGCCAGCAGCCTTGTCGGGGTTGAGGGCTACACCTTC
-	-	TRBV6-5	TRBJ2-2	CASSSLPGTGELFF	TGTGCCAGCAGTTCCCTACCAGGGACCGGGGAGCTGTTTTTT
many	-	TRBV13	TRBJ2-3	CASSGSGNADTQYF	TGTGCCAGCAGCGGGAGTGGGAACGCAGATACGCAGTATTTT
-	-	TRBV3-1	TRBJ2-5	CASSSGVYQETQYF	TGTGCCAGCAGCTCGGGTGTATACCAAGAGACCCAGTACTTC
many	-	TRBV12-3/TRBV12-4	TRBJ1-1	CAESPLGTGPNTEAFF	TGTGCCGAATCCCCGCTGGGGACCGGACCGAACACTGAAGCTTTCTTT
-	-	TRBV4-1	TRBJ1-3	CASSQDHGSGNTIYF	TGCGCCAGCAGCCAAGATCATGGGTCTGGAAACACCATATATTTT
-	-	TRBV28	TRBJ2-3	CASTTYGAGSDTQYF	TGTGCCAGCACCACCTATGGGGCCGGCAGCGATACGCAGTATTTT
-	-	TRBV5-1	TRBJ1-4	CASSFTGPRGEKLFF	TGCGCCAGCAGCTTTACCGGGCCCCGGGGTGAAAAACTGTTTTTT
few	TRBD1	TRBV5-1	TRBJ1-2	CASSSTRTGLANYGYTF	TGCGCCAGCAGTTCCACCCGGACAGGCCTAGCTAACTATGGCTACACCTTC
-	TRBD1	TRBV7-9	TRBJ2-7	CASSRTGLSSYEQYF	TGTGCCAGCAGCAGGACAGGTCTTAGCTCCTACGAGCAGTACTTC
-	TRBD2	TRBV6-2/TRBV6-3	TRBJ2-7	CASNLRGGRPPYEQYF	TGTGCCAGCAACTTACGGGGCGGGAGACCACCCTACGAGCAGTACTTC
many	-	TRBV12-3/TRBV12-4	TRBJ2-2	CASSTDTTGELFF	TGTGCCAGCAGTACCGACACGACCGGGGAGCTGTTTTTT
-	-	TRBV7-6	TRBJ2-5	CASSLIALEKETQYF	TGTGCCAGCAGCTTAATTGCTTTGGAAAAAGAGACCCAGTACTTC
-	TRBD2	TRBV20-1	TRBJ2-1	CSARRAGEAYNEQFF	TGCAGTGCTAGAAGGGCGGGGGAGGCCTACAATGAGCAGTTCTTC
few	-	TRBV2	TRBJ2-4	CASSGLAKNIQYF	TGTGCCAGCAGTGGTCTAGCCAAAAACATTCAGTACTTC
few	TRBD2	TRBV12-3/TRBV12-4	TRBJ2-1	CASSLGTSGSQGEQFF	TGTGCCAGCAGTCTGGGGACTAGCGGGAGTCAGGGTGAGCAGTTCTTC
-	-	TRBV5-1	TRBJ1-6	CASSLASQAYNSPLHF	TGCGCCAGCAGCTTGGCCAGTCAGGCTTATAATTCACCCCTCCACTTT